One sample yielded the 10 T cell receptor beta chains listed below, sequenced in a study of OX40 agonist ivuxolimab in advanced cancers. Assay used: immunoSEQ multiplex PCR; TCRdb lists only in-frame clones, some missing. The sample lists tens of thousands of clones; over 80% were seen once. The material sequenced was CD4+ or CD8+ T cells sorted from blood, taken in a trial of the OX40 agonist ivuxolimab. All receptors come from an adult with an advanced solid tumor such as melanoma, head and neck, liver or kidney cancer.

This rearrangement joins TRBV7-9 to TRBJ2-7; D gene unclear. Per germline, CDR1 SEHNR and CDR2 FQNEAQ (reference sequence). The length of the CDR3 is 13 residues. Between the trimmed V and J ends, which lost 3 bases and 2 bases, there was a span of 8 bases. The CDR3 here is CASSFGAAYEQYF. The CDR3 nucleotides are TGTGCCAGCAGCTTTGGCGCAGCCTACGAGCAGTACTTC.

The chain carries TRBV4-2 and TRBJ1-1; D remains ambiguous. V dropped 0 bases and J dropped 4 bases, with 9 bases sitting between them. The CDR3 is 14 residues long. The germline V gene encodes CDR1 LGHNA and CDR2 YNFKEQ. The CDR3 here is CASSQDLRGTEAFF. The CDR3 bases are TGTGCCAGCAGCCAAGATCTGCGGGGCACTGAAGCTTTCTTT.

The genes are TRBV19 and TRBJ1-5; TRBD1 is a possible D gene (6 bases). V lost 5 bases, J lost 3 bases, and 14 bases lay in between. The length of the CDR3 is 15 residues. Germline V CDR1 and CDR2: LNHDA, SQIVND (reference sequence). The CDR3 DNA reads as TGTGCCAGTAGTTTTCCAGGGGAATCCAATCAGCCCCAGCATTTT. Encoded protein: CASSFPGESNQPQHF.

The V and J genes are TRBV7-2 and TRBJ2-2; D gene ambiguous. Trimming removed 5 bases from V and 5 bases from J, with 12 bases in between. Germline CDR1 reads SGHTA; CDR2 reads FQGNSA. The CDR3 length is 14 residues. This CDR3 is CASSLLLGTGELFF. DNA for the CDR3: TGTGCCAGCAGCCTTTTGTTAGGAACCGGGGAGCTGTTTTTT.

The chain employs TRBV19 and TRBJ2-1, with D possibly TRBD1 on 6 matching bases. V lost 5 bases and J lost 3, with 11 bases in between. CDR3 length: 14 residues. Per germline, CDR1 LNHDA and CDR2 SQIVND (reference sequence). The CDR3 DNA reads TGTGCCAGTAGTCGTCGGGGACACTACAATGAGCAGTTCTTC. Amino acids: CASSRRGHYNEQFF.

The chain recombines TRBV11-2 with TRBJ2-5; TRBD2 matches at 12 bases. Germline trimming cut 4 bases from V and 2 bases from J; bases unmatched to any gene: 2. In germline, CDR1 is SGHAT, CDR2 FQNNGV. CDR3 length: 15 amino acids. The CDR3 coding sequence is TGTGCCAGCAGCTCTGGACTAGCGGGGCAAGAGACCCAGTACTTC. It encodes CASSSGLAGQETQYF.

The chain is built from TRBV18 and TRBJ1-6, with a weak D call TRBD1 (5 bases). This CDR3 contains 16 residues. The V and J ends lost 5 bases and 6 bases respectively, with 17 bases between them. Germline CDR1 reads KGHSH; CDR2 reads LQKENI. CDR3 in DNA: TGTGCCAGCTCAGCACGGGTGGGACGGATTAATTCACCCCTCCACTTT. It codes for CASSARVGRINSPLHF. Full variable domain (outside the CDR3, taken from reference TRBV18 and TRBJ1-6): NAGVMQNPRHLVRRRGQEARLRCSPMKGHSHVYWYRQLPEEGLKFMVYLQKENIIDESGMPKERFSAEFPKEGPSILRIQQVVRGDSAAYFCASSARVGRINSPLHFGNGTRLTVT.

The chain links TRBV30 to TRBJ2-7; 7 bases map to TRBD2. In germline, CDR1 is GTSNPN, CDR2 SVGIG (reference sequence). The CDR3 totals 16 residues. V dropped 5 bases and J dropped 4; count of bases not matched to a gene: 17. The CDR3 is CAWSPAGRGSWYEQYF. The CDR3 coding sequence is TGTGCCTGGTCCCCCGCAGGGAGGGGATCTTGGTACGAGCAGTACTTC.

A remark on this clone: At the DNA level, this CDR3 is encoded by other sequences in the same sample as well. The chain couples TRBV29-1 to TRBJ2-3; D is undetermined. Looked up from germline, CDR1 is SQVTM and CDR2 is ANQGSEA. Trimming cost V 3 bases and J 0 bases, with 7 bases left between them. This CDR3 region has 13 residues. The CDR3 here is CSVEPASTDTQYF. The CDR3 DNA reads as TGCAGCGTTGAGCCGGCTAGCACAGATACGCAGTATTTT.

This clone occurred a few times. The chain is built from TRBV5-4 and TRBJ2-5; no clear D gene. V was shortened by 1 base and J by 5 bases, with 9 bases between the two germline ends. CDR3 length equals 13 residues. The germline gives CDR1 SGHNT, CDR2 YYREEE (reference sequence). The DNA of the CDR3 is TGTGCCAGCAGCTTGAGGGTAGGCGAGACCCAGTACTTC. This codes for CASSLRVGETQYF. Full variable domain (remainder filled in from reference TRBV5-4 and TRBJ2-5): ETGVTQSPTHLIKTRGQQVTLRCSSQSGHNTVSWYQQALGQGPQFIFQYYREEENGRGNFPPRFSGLQFPNYSSELNVNALELDDSALYLCASSLRVGETQYFGPGTRLLVL.